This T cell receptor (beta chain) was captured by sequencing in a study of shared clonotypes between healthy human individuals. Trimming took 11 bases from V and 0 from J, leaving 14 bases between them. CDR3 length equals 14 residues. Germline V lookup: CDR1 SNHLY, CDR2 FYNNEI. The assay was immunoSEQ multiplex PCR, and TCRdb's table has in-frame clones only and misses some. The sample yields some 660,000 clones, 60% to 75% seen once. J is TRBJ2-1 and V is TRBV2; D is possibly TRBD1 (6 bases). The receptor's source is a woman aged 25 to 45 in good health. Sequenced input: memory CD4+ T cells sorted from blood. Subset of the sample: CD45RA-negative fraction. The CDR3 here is CAAQGMSSYNEQFF. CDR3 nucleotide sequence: TGTGCCGCCCAGGGGATGAGCTCCTACAATGAGCAGTTCTTC.